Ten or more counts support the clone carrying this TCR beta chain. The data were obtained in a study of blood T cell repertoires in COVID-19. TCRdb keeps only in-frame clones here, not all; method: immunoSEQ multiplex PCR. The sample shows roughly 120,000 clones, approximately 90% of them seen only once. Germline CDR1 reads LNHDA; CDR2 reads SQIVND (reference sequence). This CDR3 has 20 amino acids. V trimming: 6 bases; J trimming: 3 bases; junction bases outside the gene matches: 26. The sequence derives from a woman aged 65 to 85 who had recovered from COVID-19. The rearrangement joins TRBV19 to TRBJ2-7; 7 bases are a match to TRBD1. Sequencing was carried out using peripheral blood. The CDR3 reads CASSSRSVGLLDRSFYEQYF. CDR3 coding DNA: TGTGCCAGTAGCTCTCGGTCAGTCGGTTTGTTGGACAGGAGCTTCTACGAGCAGTACTTC.